This T cell receptor beta chain came from a study of high-grade serous ovarian cancer treatment subgroups. The tumor samples were collected prior to definitive surgery or chemotherapy. The CDR3 is 15 residues long. Germline CDR1 and CDR2: MNHEY and SVGAGI. The ends were cut back, 6 bases at V and 5 bases at J, with 17 bases in the middle. This clone appeared once. Repertoires were generated with immunoSEQ multiplex PCR, while TCRdb's copy carries only in-frame clones and drops some. The repertoire includes roughly 2,600 clones, almost 85% of them detected once, and under 9% sits in the top ten. This sequence was found in a human donor with high-grade serous ovarian cancer. The sample comprised tumor tissue. J is TRBJ2-1 and V is TRBV6-5; D is possibly TRBD2 (6 bases). The CDR3 DNA is TGTGCCAGCAGAACAACGGCACTAGCCGACAATGAGCAGTTCTTC. Translated: CASRTTALADNEQFF.